This T cell receptor (beta chain) was captured by sequencing in a study of T and B cells in COVID-19 patients. In the study overall: Peripheral blood came from COVID-19 patients with active infection or after recovery. Study-level findings and limits: CD4+, regulatory T cell, CD8+ and sorted SARS-CoV-2-responsive or tetramer+ T cells were not yet sequenced. Few blood samples existed from mildly ill patients during symptoms or early in severe cases. Patients with COVID-19 reportedly showed strongly skewed T cell receptor beta variable and joining gene usage.

This clonotype has ten or more counts. Its target is not known. The V gene's germline CDR1 is SGHDT and CDR2 YYEEEE. Trimming shortened V by 2 bases and J by 0 bases, and 12 bases separated the two germline ends. The length of the CDR3 is 16 residues. Multiplex PCR with BIOMED2 TRB-A/B primer pools amplified TRB rearrangements. TCRdb itself ran the multiplex PCR reads through MiXCR, one entry per CDR3 protein. The sample contains 15,000 or so distinct CDR3 sequences, around a quarter of which appear only once. Blood genomic DNA input for TRB amplification was 250-500 ng. Sequenced input: blood. This TCR derives from a human donor who had recovered from COVID-19. The gene calls are TRBV5-6 and TRBJ2-1; unclear D gene. CDR3 sequence: CASSFGPTGSYNEQFF. CDR3 sequence (DNA): TGTGCCAGCAGCTTTGGTCCCACGGGCTCCTACAATGAGCAGTTCTTC.